Sequencing of this T cell receptor beta chain was carried out in a study of esophageal squamous cell carcinoma under preoperative chemotherapy. The ends were cut back, 1 base at V and 0 bases at J, with 6 bases in the middle. The germline gives CDR1 SGHVS, CDR2 FNYEAQ. This CDR3 is 14 amino acids long. The time point: after preoperative PTX-NDP chemotherapy. This clonotype has a count of ten or more. The antigen remains undetermined. General study points: Abundant clones tended to shrink rather than expand after paclitaxel-nedaplatin. After chemotherapy, TCR diversity rose significantly in peripheral T cells but not in tumor-infiltrating lymphocytes.

From the PCR reads, TCRdb called clonotypes with MiXCR, one entry per CDR3 protein. This table holds some 30,000 distinct CDR3 sequences, approximately 51% found once. The TCR originated in a human donor with esophageal squamous cell carcinoma. The donor label of this sample is uncertain. Sample collection was performed from a patient given preoperative chemotherapy. J is TRBJ2-5 and V is TRBV7-6, with D hard to call. The CDR3 DNA is TGTGCCAGCAGCTTAGACGGGCACCAAGAGACCCAGTACTTC. Amino acid sequence: CASSLDGHQETQYF.